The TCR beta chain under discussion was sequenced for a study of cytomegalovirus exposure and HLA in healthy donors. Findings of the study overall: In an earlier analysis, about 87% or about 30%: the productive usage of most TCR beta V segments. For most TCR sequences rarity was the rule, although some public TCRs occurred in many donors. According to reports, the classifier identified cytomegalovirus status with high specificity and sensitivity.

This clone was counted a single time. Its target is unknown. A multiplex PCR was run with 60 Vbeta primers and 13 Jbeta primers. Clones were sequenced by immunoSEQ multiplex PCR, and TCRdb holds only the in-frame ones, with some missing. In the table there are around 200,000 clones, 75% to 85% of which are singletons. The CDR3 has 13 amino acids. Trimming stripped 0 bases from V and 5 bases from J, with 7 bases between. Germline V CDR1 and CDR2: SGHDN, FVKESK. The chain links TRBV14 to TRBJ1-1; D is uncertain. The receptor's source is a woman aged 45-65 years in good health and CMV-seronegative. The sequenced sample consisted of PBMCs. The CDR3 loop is CASSQDTRTEAFF. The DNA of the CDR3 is TGTGCCAGCAGCCAAGATACCAGGACTGAAGCTTTCTTT.